This T cell receptor (beta chain) was captured by sequencing in a study of cytomegalovirus exposure and HLA in healthy donors. Trimming cost V 5 bases and J 9 bases, with 17 bases left between them. In germline, CDR1 is SGHVS, CDR2 FQNEAQ. The length of the CDR3 is 14 residues. The method was immunoSEQ multiplex PCR; TCRdb's version includes in-frame clones alone and lacks a portion of them. This sample has around 250,000 clones, with nearly 90% found just once. This sequence joins TRBV7-8 and TRBJ1-3, with D maybe TRBD1 (6 bases). The receptor's source is a woman aged 18 to 35 in good health and CMV-seronegative. The sequenced sample consisted of PBMCs. CDR3: CASSAPQGAGTIYF. DNA for the CDR3: TGTGCCAGCAGCGCTCCACAGGGAGCCGGCACCATATATTTT.